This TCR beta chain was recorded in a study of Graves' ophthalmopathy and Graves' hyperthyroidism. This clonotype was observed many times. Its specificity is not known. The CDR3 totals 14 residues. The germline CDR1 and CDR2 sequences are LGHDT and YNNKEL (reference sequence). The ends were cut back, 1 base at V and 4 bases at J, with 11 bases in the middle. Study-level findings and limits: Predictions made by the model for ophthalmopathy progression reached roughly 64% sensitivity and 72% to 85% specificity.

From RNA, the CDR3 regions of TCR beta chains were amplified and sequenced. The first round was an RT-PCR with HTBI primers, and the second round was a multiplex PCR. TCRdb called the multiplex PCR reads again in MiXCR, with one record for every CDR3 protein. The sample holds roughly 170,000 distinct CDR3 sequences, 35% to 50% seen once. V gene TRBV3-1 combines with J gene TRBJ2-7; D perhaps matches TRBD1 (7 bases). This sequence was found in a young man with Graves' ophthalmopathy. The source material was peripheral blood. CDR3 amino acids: CASSQGRGPYEQYF. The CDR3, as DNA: TGTGCCAGCAGCCAAGGGAGGGGGCCATACGAGCAGTACTTC.